The T cell receptor beta chain described here comes from a study of blood T cells in healthy people across ages (dated by TCRdb to the mid-2010s). About the full investigation: In model experiments, roughly one uniquely barcoded TCR beta cDNA molecule per two T cells was captured by template switching. Age-related changes in TCR beta repertoire diversity were measured in the study by deep sequencing normalized with unique cDNA molecular identifiers. To avoid experimental bias, donors of different ages were distributed randomly across sequencing lanes. The donors were divided into four age groups: young (average around 17 years), middle-aged (about 40), aged (about 61) and long-lived (more than 75). For two donors (one aged 18 to 30 and one aged 80 or older), the study analyzed two additional independent replicas of 1 million unique cDNA reads from the same blood draw. Results and caveats for the whole study, not just this receptor: As age increased, observed TCR beta diversity per million T cells dropped in a roughly linear way, and a significant reduction was already evident by age 40. Estimates of total diversity from one million sequenced T cells were regarded as lower bounds and underestimates. Donor CMV infection status was unknown, potentially confounding age-related changes in expanded clonotypes. The percentage of naive T cells measured by flow cytometry correlated strongly with observed TCR beta diversity. Compared with the aged group, more naive CD4+ T cells, fewer expanded clones and increased TCR diversity were shown by the long-lived group, suggesting age selection. Conclusive comparison of naive and antigen-experienced compartments was prevented by the profiling of bulk unsorted PBMCs.

Comment on this clonotype: This receptor's antigen is unknown. No quality values exist for individual bases; no much larger clone is one base distant.

The junction shows trimming of 5 bases on V and 3 bases on J, plus 13 bases between the germline ends. The germline V gene encodes CDR1 KGHDR and CDR2 SFDVKD. The CDR3 contains 15 residues, cysteine and phenylalanine counted. Only the CDR3 DNA is retained, 45 bases long and in frame from the first base. Library creation used 5' RACE. The instrument given in TCRdb is Illumina HiSeq 2500. A second roughly 7 to 11 cycle PCR used a sample-barcoded 5' primer and a J-beta primer mix. A template-switch 5' adaptor carrying 12 random nucleotides introduced a unique molecular identifier onto each TCR beta cDNA molecule. At least 2.5 million CDR3-containing paired-end reads were obtained from each sample. First-strand cDNA synthesis was performed from all RNA using the Mint cDNA synthesis kit, with priming by a TRBC-specific oligonucleotide. All cDNA was treated with uracil-DNA glycosylase and then went through a first 18-cycle PCR with the universal primers M1SS and BC2_uni_R. From the authors' description of their analysis: For normalization, 1 million high-quality reads were randomly selected from each sample, with every read carrying a distinct molecular identifier. Instead of being binned into consensus sequences, reads that shared molecular identifiers were thrown out. MiTCR, run with a Q25 quality threshold and the strictest error-elimination algorithm, handled CDR3 identification, clonotype clustering and error correction. A nonparametric unseen species model with Euler transformation was used to estimate lower-bound total TCR beta diversity. TCRdb reprocessing: public reads trimmed at Q25 with fastp, clones called with MiXCR, in-frame beta chains kept. Each entry is one CDR3 protein sequence, shown with its most common DNA and genes. The authors' filters were not applied to this entry. This sample has around 620,000 distinct CDR3 sequences in its table, and approximately 27% of those were observed once. The top ten clonotypes cover around 20% of the sample.

Donors were around 37 systemically healthy Caucasian individuals from Russia aged roughly 6 to 90 years. About 9.1 milliliters of peripheral blood were collected from each donor into EDTA-treated Vacutainer tubes. Ficoll-Paque density-gradient centrifugation was used to isolate PBMCs, with at least 7 million per sample. Trizol reagent was used to extract total RNA from PBMCs, with at least 5.5 micrograms per sample. For every donor, flow cytometry on a PBMC aliquot measured the percentage of naive CD45RAhigh/CD27high T cells. This TCR was recovered from a woman in her sixties or seventies in good health. Sequencing was done on a sample of blood. The sequence links TRBV24-1 to TRBJ2-1, with an unclear D gene assignment. The nucleotides read TGTGCCACCAGTGGTTGGCAAGGCGACTACAATGAGCAGTTCTTC. Its protein reads: CATSGWQGDYNEQFF.